The clone carrying this T cell receptor (beta chain) was counted a few times. The sample belongs to a study of blood T cell repertoires in COVID-19. Study summary: Sites in the United States, Italy and Spain provided acute and convalescent COVID-19 samples. T cells, B-cell-depleted T cells, or PBMCs supplied cDNA or gDNA.

In the authors' workflow: Quantification of nucleated cells was approximated via reference gene primer amplification. Produced via immunoSEQ multiplex PCR; TCRdb's table is partial and in-frame only. The V and J calls and clone size were taken over from that table, and D and trimming were inferred from the DNA. The data hold 110,000 or so clones, with 85% observed a single time. Sequencing was done on a sample of peripheral blood. The source is a human donor in a cohort sampled during active COVID-19.

CDR3 sequence (DNA): TGTGCCAGCAGCCCTTCGATCGGCGGGGAATCCCTCCACTTT. It encodes CASSPSIGGESLHF. The V call is TRBV6-2 or TRBV6-3, the J call TRBJ1-6; the D is unclear. Trimming took off 6 bases at V and 14 bases at J, with 20 bases between the two ends. Germline-derived CDR1 and CDR2 are MNHEY and SVGEGT. There are 14 residues in the CDR3.